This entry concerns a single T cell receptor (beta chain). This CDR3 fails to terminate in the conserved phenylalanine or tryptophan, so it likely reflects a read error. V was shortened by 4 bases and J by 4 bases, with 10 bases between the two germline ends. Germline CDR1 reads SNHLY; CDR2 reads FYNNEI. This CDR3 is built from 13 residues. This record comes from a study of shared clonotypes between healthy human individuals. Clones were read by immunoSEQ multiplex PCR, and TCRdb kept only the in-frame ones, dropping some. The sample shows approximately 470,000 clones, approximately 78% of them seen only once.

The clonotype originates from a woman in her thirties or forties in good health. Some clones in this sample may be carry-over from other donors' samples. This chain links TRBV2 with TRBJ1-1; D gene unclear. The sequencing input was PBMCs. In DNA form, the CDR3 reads TGTGCCAGCAGTGGGGGTGACTCCACTGAAGCTTTCTCT. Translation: CASSGGDSTEAFS.